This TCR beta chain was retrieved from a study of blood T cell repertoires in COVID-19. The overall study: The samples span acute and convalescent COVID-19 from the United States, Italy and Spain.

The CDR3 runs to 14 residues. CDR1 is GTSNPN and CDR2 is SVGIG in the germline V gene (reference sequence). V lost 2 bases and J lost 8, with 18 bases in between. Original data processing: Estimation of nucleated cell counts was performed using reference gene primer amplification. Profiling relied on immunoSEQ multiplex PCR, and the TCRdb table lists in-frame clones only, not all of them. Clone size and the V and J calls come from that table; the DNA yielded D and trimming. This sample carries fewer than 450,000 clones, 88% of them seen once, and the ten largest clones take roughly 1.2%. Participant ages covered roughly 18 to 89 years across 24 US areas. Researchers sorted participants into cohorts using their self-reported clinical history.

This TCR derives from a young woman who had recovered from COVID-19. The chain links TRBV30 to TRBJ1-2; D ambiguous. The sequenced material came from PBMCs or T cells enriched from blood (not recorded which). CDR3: CAWSRSVVGGGYTF. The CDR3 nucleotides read TGTGCCTGGAGTAGGTCTGTTGTTGGAGGGGGCTACACCTTC.